The present TCR beta chain was sequenced within a study of blood T cell repertoires in COVID-19. Study-level background: Acute and convalescent COVID-19 samples came from the United States, Italy and Spain. Nucleic acid was either cDNA or gDNA, and it came from T cells, B-cell-depleted T cells, or PBMCs.

The V end lost 2 bases, the J end lost 1 base, and 14 bases lay between the germline ends. The V gene's germline CDR1 is SGHTA and CDR2 FQGNSA. The CDR3 totals 16 residues. Original processing methods: Reference gene primer amplification gave nucleated cell count estimates. TCRdb's table, derived via immunoSEQ multiplex PCR, lists solely in-frame clones and lacks some. V, J and clone size derive from that table, while D and trimming were established from the DNA sequence. Of hundreds of thousands of clones listed, around 90% were seen once; the top ten hold more than 2%. J is TRBJ1-1 and V is TRBV7-2; D is ambiguous. The clonotype originates from a man aged 18 to 35 with active or convalescent COVID-19. Material: peripheral blood. The CDR3 DNA reads TGTGCCAGCAGCTTATTTGGGCGCAGGAAGAACACTGAAGCTTTCTTT. Translation gives CASSLFGRRKNTEAFF.